This entry describes one TCR beta chain. No antigen is known for it. The entry originates in a study of shared clonotypes between healthy human individuals. Study-level results: Clonotypes not shared had lower generation probabilities than those common to all four donors. Blood was the sole source, and tissue repertoires probably differ.

CD45RA-negative memory and CD45RA+ naive subsets were split from the CD4+ cells. Germline V gives CDR1 MNHEY, CDR2 SVGAGI. The CDR3 totals 11 residues. Trimming took 6 bases from V and 9 from J, leaving 9 bases between them. This table comes from immunoSEQ multiplex PCR, and its TCRdb copy is limited to in-frame clones, with some not included. The table has about 1,500,000 clones, approximately 97% seen once; the top ten hold 1% to 1.5%. The origin of this receptor is a man aged 30-40 years in good health. This chain links TRBV6-5 with TRBJ2-1; no clear D gene. The sequenced material came from naive CD4+ T cells sorted from blood. Indicated subset: CD45RA+ positively selected. The CDR3 DNA is TGTGCCAGCAGGGGCCCCGCTGAGCAGTTCTTC. It codes for CASRGPAEQFF.